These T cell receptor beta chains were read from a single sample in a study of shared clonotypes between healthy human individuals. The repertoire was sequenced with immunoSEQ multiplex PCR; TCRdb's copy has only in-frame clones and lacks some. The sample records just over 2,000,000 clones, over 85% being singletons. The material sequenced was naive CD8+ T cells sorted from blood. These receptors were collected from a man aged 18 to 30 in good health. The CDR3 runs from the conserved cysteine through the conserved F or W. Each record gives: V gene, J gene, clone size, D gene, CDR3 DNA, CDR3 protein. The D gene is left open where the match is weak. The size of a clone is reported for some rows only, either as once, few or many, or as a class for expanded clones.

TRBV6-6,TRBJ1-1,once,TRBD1,TGTGCCACTCAGACAGGGGCTAACACTGAAGCTTTCTTT,CATQTGANTEAFF
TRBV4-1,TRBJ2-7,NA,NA,TGCGCCAGCAGCCTCAACGGGGCAGGGGGGAACGAGCAGTACTTC,CASSLNGAGGNEQYF
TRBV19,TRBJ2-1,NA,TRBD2,TGTGCCAGCACTGTAGGGACTAGCGGGAGTGTGGTACGGTACAATGAGCAGTTCTTC,CASTVGTSGSVVRYNEQFF
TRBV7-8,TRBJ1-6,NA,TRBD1,TGTGCCAGCAGCTCCGGGACAGGGATGGGGTCACCCCTCCACTTT,CASSSGTGMGSPLHF
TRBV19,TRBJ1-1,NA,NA,TGTGCCAGTAGTATAGGTGGAGGGGAAGAAGCTTTCTTT,CASSIGGGEEAFF
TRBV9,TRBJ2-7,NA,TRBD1,TGTGCCAGCAGCGCATCCCCCGGGACAGCCTACGAGCAGTACTTC,CASSASPGTAYEQYF
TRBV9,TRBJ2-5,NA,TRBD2,TGTGCCAGCAGCCCCCGCTGGGGGGGGGAAACACAAGAGACCCAGTACTTC,CASSPRWGGETQETQYF
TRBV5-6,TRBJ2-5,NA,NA,TGTGCCAGCAGCTTAAGGGGTCAAGAGACCCAGTACTTC,CASSLRGQETQYF
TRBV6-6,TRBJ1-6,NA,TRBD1,TGTGCCAGCAGACGGGACAGGGCTAATTCACCCCTCCACTTT,CASRRDRANSPLHF
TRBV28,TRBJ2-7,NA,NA,TGTGCCAGCAGTTTATTGCCTAGCGCGTACTCCTACGAGCAGTACTTC,CASSLLPSAYSYEQYF
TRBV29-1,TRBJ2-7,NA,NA,TGCAGCGTTGAACCACAAGATTCCTACGAGCAGTACTTC,CSVEPQDSYEQYF
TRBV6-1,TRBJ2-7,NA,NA,TGTGCCAGCGGGGGGACGGACCTTTCCTACGAGCAGTACTTC,CASGGTDLSYEQYF